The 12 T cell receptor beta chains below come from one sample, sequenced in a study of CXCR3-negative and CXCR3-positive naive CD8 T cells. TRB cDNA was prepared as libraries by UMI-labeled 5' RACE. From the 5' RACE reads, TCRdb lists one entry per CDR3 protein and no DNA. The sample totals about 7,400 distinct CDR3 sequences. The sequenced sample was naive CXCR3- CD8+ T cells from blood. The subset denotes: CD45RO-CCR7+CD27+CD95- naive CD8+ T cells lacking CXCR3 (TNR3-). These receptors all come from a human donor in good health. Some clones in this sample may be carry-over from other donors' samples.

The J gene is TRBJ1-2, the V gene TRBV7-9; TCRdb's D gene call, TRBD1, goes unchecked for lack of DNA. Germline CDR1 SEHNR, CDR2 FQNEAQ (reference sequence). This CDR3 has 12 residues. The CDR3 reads CASSSTGDGYTF.

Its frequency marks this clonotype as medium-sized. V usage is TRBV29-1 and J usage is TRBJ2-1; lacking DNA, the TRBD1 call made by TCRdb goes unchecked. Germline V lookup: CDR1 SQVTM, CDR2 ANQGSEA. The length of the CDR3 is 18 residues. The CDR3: CSVEVLSGQGGTYNEQFF.

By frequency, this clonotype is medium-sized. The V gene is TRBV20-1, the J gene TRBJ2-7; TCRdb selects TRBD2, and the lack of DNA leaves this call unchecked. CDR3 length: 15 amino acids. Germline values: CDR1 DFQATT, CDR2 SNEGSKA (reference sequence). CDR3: CSARPTSGNSYEQYF.

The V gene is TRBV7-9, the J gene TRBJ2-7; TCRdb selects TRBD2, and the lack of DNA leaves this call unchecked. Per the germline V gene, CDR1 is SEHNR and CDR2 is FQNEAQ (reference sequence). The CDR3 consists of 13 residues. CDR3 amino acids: CASSPHVAGEQYF.

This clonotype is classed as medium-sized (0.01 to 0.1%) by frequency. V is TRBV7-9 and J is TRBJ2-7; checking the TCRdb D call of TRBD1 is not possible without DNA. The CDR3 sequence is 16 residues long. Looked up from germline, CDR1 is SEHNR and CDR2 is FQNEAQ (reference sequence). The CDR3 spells CASSSDLLPPTYEQYF. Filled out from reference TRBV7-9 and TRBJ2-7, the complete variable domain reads DTGVSQNPRHKITKRGQNVTFRCDPISEHNRLYWYRQTLGQGPEFLTYFQNEAQLEKSRLLSDRFSAERPKGSFSTLEIQRTEQGDSAMYLCASSSDLLPPTYEQYFGPGTRLTVT.

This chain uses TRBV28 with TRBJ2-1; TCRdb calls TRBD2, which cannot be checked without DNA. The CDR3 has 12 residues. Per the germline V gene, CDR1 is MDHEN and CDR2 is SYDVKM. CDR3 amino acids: CASSYSGNEQFF. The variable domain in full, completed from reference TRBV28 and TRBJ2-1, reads DVKVTQSSRYLVKRTGEKVFLECVQDMDHENMFWYRQDPGLGLRLIYFSYDVKMKEKGDIPEGYSVSREKKERFSLILESASTNQTSMYLCASSYSGNEQFFGPGTRLTVL.

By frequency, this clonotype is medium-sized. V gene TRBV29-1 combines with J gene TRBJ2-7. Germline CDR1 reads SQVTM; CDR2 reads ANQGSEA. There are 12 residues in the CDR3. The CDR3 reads CSVEDSMDEQYF.

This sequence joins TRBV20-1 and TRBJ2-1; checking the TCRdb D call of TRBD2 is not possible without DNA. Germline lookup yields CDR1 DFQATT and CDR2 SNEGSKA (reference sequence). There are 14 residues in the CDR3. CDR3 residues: CSASRELAGNEQFF.

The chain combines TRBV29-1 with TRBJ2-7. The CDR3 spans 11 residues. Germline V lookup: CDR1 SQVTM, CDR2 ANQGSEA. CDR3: CSVRIDYEQYF.

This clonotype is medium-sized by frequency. CDR3 amino acids: CASSTPAPAGTDTQYF. This sequence joins TRBV28 and TRBJ2-3; with no DNA, the TCRdb D assignment of TRBD2 cannot be verified. CDR1 and CDR2 from the germline V gene are MDHEN and SYDVKM. The CDR3 length is 16 residues.

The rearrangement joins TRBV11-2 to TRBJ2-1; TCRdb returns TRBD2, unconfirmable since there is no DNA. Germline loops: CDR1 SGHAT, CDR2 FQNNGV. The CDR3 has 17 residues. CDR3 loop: CASSRSYSGGGYNEQFF.

The chain's CDR3 is CASSQDGRVHQPQHF. This chain joins TRBV4-1 and TRBJ1-5; the D call of TRBD1 rests on TCRdb alone, since no DNA is present to check it. CDR3 size: 15 residues. Germline CDR1 and CDR2: MGHRA and YSYEKL.